The 21 T cell receptor beta chains in this list originate from one sample, sequenced in a study of blood T cell repertoires in COVID-19 (TCRdb year 2020). The library was produced with the immunoSEQ multiplex PCR assay. TCRdb re-hosts the immuneACCESS table, in-frame sequences only. Its copies lack some clones; in the studies checked, an unresolved V gene accounts for under half of them, and the cause for the rest is not known. The sample contains roughly 42,000 clones, around nine tenths of them found a single time. Approximately 0.35% of the sample rests with the top ten. Sequenced sample: peripheral blood. These receptor sequences come from a middle-aged man with COVID-19, enrolled during active disease.

The CDR3 is CASSLLGAGNEKLFF. Here the CDR3 DNA reads TGTGCCAGCAGCTTGTTGGGGGCTGGTAATGAAAAACTGTTTTTT. The chain carries TRBV5-8 and TRBJ1-4; weak D call: TRBD1 (6 bases). This CDR3 is 15 amino acids long. From germline, CDR1 is SGHTS and CDR2 YDEGEE. The V gene lost 1 base and the J gene lost 4 bases, with 11 bases spanning the gap.

The chain employs TRBV4-1 and TRBJ1-1; the D gene is possibly TRBD1 (6 bases). The CDR3 runs 15 residues. V lost 4 bases and J 3 bases, leaving 15 bases between the germline ends. Germline loops: CDR1 MGHRA, CDR2 YSYEKL. CDR3 amino acids: CASSLSLGQYTEAFF. The CDR3 coding sequence is TGCGCCAGCAGCCTATCATTAGGACAGTACACTGAAGCTTTCTTT.

The V and J genes are TRBV6-5 and TRBJ2-1; D possibly corresponds to TRBD2 (6 bases). Germline CDR1 is MNHEY and CDR2 is SVGAGI. This CDR3 spans 15 amino acids. The V and J ends lost 7 bases and 12 bases respectively, with 25 bases between them. The CDR3 DNA is TGTGCCAGCATCGTCGCCGGGACTCGCAGGATTGGGCAGTTCTTC. Its translation: CASIVAGTRRIGQFF.

V and J are TRBV5-1 and TRBJ2-1, with 7 bases fitting TRBD1. The trim removed 4 bases at V and 2 bases at J, leaving 6 bases unmatched. Germline V lookup: CDR1 SGHRS, CDR2 YFSETQ. The CDR3 totals 15 residues. The CDR3 DNA reads as TGCGCCAGCAGCACCCGGGACAGCACCTACAATGAGCAGTTCTTC. Amino acid sequence: CASSTRDSTYNEQFF.

The chain uses TRBV21-1 and TRBJ2-1; the table gives TRBD1 as D, unverified against the DNA. TRBV21-1 is recorded as a pseudogene. The CDR3 length is 15 residues. The CDR3 loop is CASSTGTPDYNEQFF. CDR3 sequence (DNA): TGTGCCAGCAGCACCGGGACACCGGACTACAATGAGCAGTTCTTC.

The V gene is TRBV15, the J gene TRBJ1-5; possibly TRBD1 for D (6 bases). The length of the CDR3 is 15 residues. CDR1 LNHNV and CDR2 YYDKDF come from the germline V gene (reference sequence). Trimming left V 5 bases short and J 4 bases short, with 15 bases between. The CDR3, as DNA: TGTGCCACCAGCGTAGACAGGACAAGAAATCAGCCCCAGCATTTT. Amino acid sequence: CATSVDRTRNQPQHF.

This chain joins TRBV30 and TRBJ1-2; no reliable D call. Germline assignment: CDR1 GTSNPN and CDR2 SVGIG (reference sequence). V was trimmed by 0 bases and J by 6 bases, leaving 11 bases between them. The CDR3 covers 13 residues. CDR3 in amino acids: CAWSVGGLDGYTF. Written as DNA, the CDR3 is TGTGCCTGGAGTGTAGGAGGGTTGGATGGCTACACCTTC.

V and J are TRBV2 and TRBJ2-1, with a weak D call TRBD2 (6 bases). Trimming took off 6 bases at V and 3 bases at J, with 9 bases between the two ends. Germline V gene lookup returns CDR1 SNHLY and CDR2 FYNNEI. The CDR3 sequence is 13 residues long. The CDR3 sequence is CASSTGLYNEQFF. The CDR3 nucleotides read TGTGCCAGCAGCACGGGACTCTACAATGAGCAGTTCTTC.

V and J are TRBV12-3 or TRBV12-4 and TRBJ2-7, with D tentatively TRBD2 (6 bases). Trimming cost V 5 bases and J 2 bases, with 10 bases left between them. This CDR3 is built from 13 residues. The CDR3 reads CASSRGGTYEQYF. DNA of the CDR3: TGTGCCAGCAGTCGGGGCGGGACCTACGAGCAGTACTTC.

The V and J genes are TRBV7-2 and TRBJ2-5; 8 bases are a match to TRBD1. Germline V lookup: CDR1 SGHTA, CDR2 FQGNSA. The V segment lost 8 bases and the J segment 2 bases; nucleotides outside the gene matches: 4. The CDR3 extends over 13 amino acids. CDR3 nucleotide sequence: TGTGCCAGCGGACACAGGGGGCAAGAGACCCAGTACTTC. Translated, it gives CASGHRGQETQYF.

The chain recombines TRBV7-9 with TRBJ2-7; 10 bases are shared with TRBD1. The CDR3 spans 15 residues. The germline V gene has CDR1 SEHNR and CDR2 FQNEAQ (reference sequence). With 5 bases clipped from V and 5 bases from J, the junction kept 9 bases outside the gene matches. CDR3 sequence: CASSTGQGYYHEQYF. The CDR3 DNA reads TGTGCCAGCAGCACGGGACAGGGGTATTATCACGAGCAGTACTTC.

The genes are TRBV7-2 and TRBJ2-1; 7 bases line up with TRBD2. Germline CDR1 SGHTA, CDR2 FQGNSA. Trimming cost V 4 bases and J 7 bases; bases outside gene matches: 7. CDR3 size: 14 residues. The CDR3 region is CASSYSGRGNEQFF. For the CDR3, the DNA is TGTGCCAGCAGCTATAGCGGGCGCGGGAATGAGCAGTTCTTC.

This chain links TRBV7-2 with TRBJ2-2, with D possibly matching TRBD2 (5 bases). The CDR3 extends over 15 amino acids. CDR1 and CDR2 (germline): SGHTA, FQGNSA. Trimming shortened V by 1 base and J by 5 bases, and 11 bases separated the two germline ends. CDR3 in DNA: TGTGCCAGCAGCTTAGGATCGAGGGAGACCGGGGAGCTGTTTTTT. Its protein is CASSLGSRETGELFF.

The chain uses TRBV4-2 and TRBJ2-1; no clear D. With 4 bases removed from V and 5 bases from J, the gap between germline ends came to 6 bases. Germline V gene lookup returns CDR1 LGHNA and CDR2 YNFKEQ. There are 12 residues in the CDR3. CDR3 DNA sequence: TGTGCCAGCAGCCTATCCCACAATGAGCAGTTCTTC. The encoded protein is CASSLSHNEQFF.

The V call is TRBV28, the J call TRBJ2-7; 12 bases match TRBD2. Losses at the gene ends were 5 bases for V and 6 bases for J; bases not matched to a gene: 8. CDR1 MDHEN and CDR2 SYDVKM come from the germline V gene. The CDR3 is 15 amino acids. CDR3 coding DNA: TGTGCCAGCAGTCCCCCGACTAGCGGGAGTGGCGAGCAGTACTTC. Its translation is CASSPPTSGSGEQYF.

The chain uses TRBV28 and TRBJ2-1, with D possibly being TRBD2 (6 bases). Germline V gene lookup returns CDR1 MDHEN and CDR2 SYDVKM. Trimming left V 6 bases short and J 1 base short, with 10 bases between. This CDR3 comprises 14 residues. The CDR3 loop is CASRTRGSYNEQFF. The CDR3 DNA is TGTGCCAGCAGGACTAGAGGATCCTACAATGAGCAGTTCTTC.

The chain uses TRBV25-1 and TRBJ1-1; tentatively, D is TRBD1 (5 bases). The CDR3 totals 14 residues. V shed 3 bases and J shed 3 bases, with 11 bases lying between them. Germline V gene sequence: CDR1 MGHDK, CDR2 SYGVNS. The CDR3 coding sequence is TGTGCCAGCAGTGACAGGGTTTTGGACACTGAAGCTTTCTTT. Residues: CASSDRVLDTEAFF.

The rearrangement uses TRBV18 and TRBJ1-6; the D is unclear. Deletions cut 2 bases from V and 4 bases from J, with 9 bases between. This CDR3 region has 15 residues. Germline V gene data show CDR1 as KGHSH and CDR2 as LQKENI. In DNA form, the CDR3 reads TGTGCCAGCTCACCATTTGCAGGATATAATTCACCCCTCCACTTT. Its translation: CASSPFAGYNSPLHF. Full variable domain (missing parts from reference TRBV18 and TRBJ1-6): NAGVMQNPRHLVRRRGQEARLRCSPMKGHSHVYWYRQLPEEGLKFMVYLQKENIIDESGMPKERFSAEFPKEGPSILRIQQVVRGDSAAYFCASSPFAGYNSPLHFGNGTRLTVT.

The chain links TRBV4-3 to TRBJ2-7; 9 bases map to TRBD2. The germline V gene has CDR1 LGHNA and CDR2 YSLEER. V lost 0 bases to trimming and J lost 3 bases; unmatched junction nucleotides: 12. There are 18 residues in the CDR3. DNA for the CDR3: TGCGCCAGCAGCCAAGATATGGCTAGCGGGATCCTGCACTACGAGCAGTACTTC. Translation: CASSQDMASGILHYEQYF.

This chain uses TRBV5-1 with TRBJ2-3; 10 bases fit TRBD2. CDR3 length equals 16 residues. Germline assignment: CDR1 SGHRS and CDR2 YFSETQ. The V gene end was trimmed by 0 bases and the J gene end by 1 base; junction bases not matched to a gene: 2. The chain's CDR3 is CASSLGTSGGTDTQYF. As DNA, the CDR3 is TGCGCCAGCAGCTTGGGGACTAGCGGCGGCACAGATACGCAGTATTTT.

The J gene is TRBJ1-2, the V gene TRBV13, with 8 bases matching TRBD1. In germline, CDR1 is PRHDT, CDR2 FYEKMQ (reference sequence). V shed 0 bases, J shed 4 bases, and the junction held 4 bases outside the gene matches. The CDR3 is 15 amino acids. CDR3 sequence (DNA): TGTGCCAGCAGCTTAGGGGTGACAGGGGTCTATGGCTACACCTTC. This translates into CASSLGVTGVYGYTF.